The clone carrying this T cell receptor beta chain has only a few counts. Its antigen remains unidentified. Per the original methods: Sequence data from immunoSEQ were junction-only and lacked quality scores; consequently, filtering differed. Produced via immunoSEQ multiplex PCR; TCRdb's table is partial and in-frame only. That table supplies the V and J calls and clone size; D and trimming were determined from the DNA. The sample holds 550,000 to 700,000 clones, 55% to 85% seen once. This sample stems from a study of shared clonotypes between healthy human individuals. At the level of the study: CD4 naive cells filled three plates per donor, CD4 memory three, CD8 naive two and CD8 memory one.

Study-wide results and limits: Naive subsets generally had larger estimated richness than memory subsets.

The specimen was memory CD4+ T cells sorted from blood. The sample's subset: CD45RA-negative fraction. The origin of this receptor is a woman aged 25-40 years in good health.

This CDR3 is CASSYRGSGTTDTQYF. The CDR3 nucleotides read TGTGCCAGCAGTTACAGGGGGAGCGGGACGACAGATACGCAGTATTTT. J is TRBJ2-3 and V is TRBV6-5, with TRBD2 as a possible D gene (7 bases). CDR1 is MNHEY and CDR2 is SVGAGI in the germline V gene. V dropped 2 bases and J dropped 3 bases, with 15 bases sitting between them. This CDR3 spans 16 amino acids.